These 30 T cell receptor beta chains came from one sample sequenced in a study of OX40 agonist ivuxolimab in advanced cancers. Here immunoSEQ multiplex PCR was the method, and the copy in TCRdb shows in-frame clones only, minus some. The sample lists 75,000 to 80,000 clones; 80% to 90% were seen once. This material consisted of CD4+ or CD8+ T cells sorted from blood, taken in a trial of the OX40 agonist ivuxolimab. The receptors stem from an adult with an advanced solid tumor such as melanoma, head and neck, liver or kidney cancer.

The J gene is TRBJ1-5, the V gene TRBV30; possibly TRBD1 for D (5 bases). Germline V CDR1 and CDR2: GTSNPN, SVGIG (reference sequence). V dropped 5 bases and J dropped 0 bases, with 11 bases sitting between them. CDR3 length: 14 residues. This chain's CDR3 is CAWATGYSNQPQHF. In DNA form, the CDR3 reads TGTGCCTGGGCTACAGGATATAGCAATCAGCCCCAGCATTTT.

This chain links TRBV2 with TRBJ2-5, with D unclear. This CDR3 contains 13 residues. From germline, CDR1 is SNHLY and CDR2 FYNNEI. V was shortened by 6 bases and J by 5 bases, with 13 bases between the two germline ends. CDR3 DNA sequence: TGTGCCAGCAGCAGCAGCCGGCAGGAGACCCAGTACTTC. Translated, it gives CASSSSRQETQYF.

The V and J genes are TRBV5-1 and TRBJ1-5; the D is unclear. The CDR3 contains 15 residues. Trimming cost V 5 bases and J 0 bases, with 12 bases left between them. Germline V gives CDR1 SGHRS, CDR2 YFSETQ. The CDR3 DNA is TGCGCCAGCAGACCCGGTGAGCATAGCAATCAGCCCCAGCATTTT. This translates into CASRPGEHSNQPQHF.

J is TRBJ1-5 and V is TRBV6-5; D is perhaps TRBD1 (6 bases). Trimming cost V 4 bases and J 4 bases, with 11 bases left between them. Germline CDR1 reads MNHEY; CDR2 reads SVGAGI. The CDR3 has 14 residues. The CDR3 region has the DNA TGTGCCAGCAGTTTTGACAGGAGGAATCAGCCCCAGCATTTT. The encoded protein is CASSFDRRNQPQHF.

The chain recombines TRBV19 with TRBJ1-1; 7 nucleotides agree with TRBD1. The CDR3 consists of 15 residues. The V segment lost 3 bases and the J segment 1 base; nucleotides outside the gene matches: 5. Germline lookup yields CDR1 LNHDA and CDR2 SQIVND (reference sequence). The CDR3 sequence: CASSMIDRANTEAFF. The CDR3 DNA sequence: TGTGCCAGTAGTATGATTGACAGGGCGAACACTGAAGCTTTCTTT.

A note on this clone: The junction and the germline gene differ at one end; a read error may be behind it. This chain joins TRBV4-2 and TRBJ2-1; 8 bases agree with TRBD2. Germline V gene data show CDR1 as LGHNA and CDR2 as YNFKEQ. This CDR3 has 16 amino acids. CDR3 amino acids: CASSQVTGGPYNEQFF. For the CDR3, the DNA is TGTGCCAGCAGCCAAGTCACGGGAGGGCCCTATAATGAGCAGTTCTTC.

CDR3 amino acids: CASSVGGTQETQYF. The CDR3 coding sequence is TGTGCCAGCAGCGTAGGAGGGACCCAAGAGACCCAGTACTTC. This chain uses TRBV9 with TRBJ2-5; D possibly uses TRBD1 or TRBD2 (5 bases each). This CDR3 is 14 amino acids long. The ends were cut back, 0 bases at V and 1 base at J, with 7 bases in the middle. The germline CDR1 and CDR2 sequences are SGDLS and YYNGEE.

The chain recombines TRBV10-3 with TRBJ1-3; D is ambiguous. V shed 4 bases and J shed 0 bases, with 7 bases lying between them. The V gene's germline CDR1 is ENHRY and CDR2 SYGVKD. This CDR3 comprises 14 residues. CDR3 coding DNA: TGTGCCATCAGTGCCTCGTCCTCTGGAAACACCATATATTTT. Translating gives CAISASSSGNTIYF.

This clone was detected a few times. The V and J genes are TRBV2 and TRBJ2-2, with D maybe TRBD2 (5 bases). Trimming cost V 8 bases and J 0 bases, with 16 bases left between them. Germline lookup yields CDR1 SNHLY and CDR2 FYNNEI. The CDR3 is made up of 16 amino acids. This CDR3 reads CASGLAHPSNTGELFF. The CDR3 nucleotides are TGTGCCAGCGGTCTAGCCCACCCTTCGAACACCGGGGAGCTGTTTTTT. The full variable domain, in which reference TRBV2 and TRBJ2-2 provide the parts outside the CDR3, is EPEVTQTPSHQVTQMGQEVILRCVPISNHLYFYWYRQILGQKVEFLVSFYNNEISEKSEIFDDQFSVERPDGSNFTLKIRSTKLEDSAMYFCASGLAHPSNTGELFFGEGSRLTVL.

The rearrangement joins TRBV5-1 to TRBJ1-2, with D tentatively TRBD1 (5 bases). V gave up 4 bases and J gave up 8 bases, with 12 bases separating them. The CDR3 consists of 12 residues. Per the germline V gene, CDR1 is SGHRS and CDR2 is YFSETQ. The CDR3 region is CASSLTEGGYTF. As DNA, the CDR3 is TGCGCCAGCAGCCTGACAGAAGGGGGCTACACCTTC.

This chain joins TRBV30 and TRBJ1-1; D gene ambiguous. Germline CDR1 is GTSNPN and CDR2 is SVGIG (reference sequence). Trimming took 5 bases from V and 0 from J, leaving 10 bases between them. The CDR3 consists of 13 residues. CDR3 in amino acids: CAWSSGLNTEAFF. CDR3 coding DNA: TGTGCCTGGTCATCCGGGCTGAACACTGAAGCTTTCTTT.

This sequence joins TRBV14 and TRBJ1-6; 7 bases are shared with TRBD1. Germline assignment: CDR1 SGHDN and CDR2 FVKESK. The length of the CDR3 is 14 residues. J was trimmed by 9 bases and V by 2 bases; bases with no gene match: 4. In DNA, the CDR3 is TGTGCCAGCAGCCAACGACAGGGAGTTTCACCCCTCCACTTT. Translating gives CASSQRQGVSPLHF.

This clone was picked up one time. The chain is built from TRBV7-9 and TRBJ2-1; D uncertain. Germline V gene data show CDR1 as SEHNR and CDR2 as FQNEAQ (reference sequence). This CDR3 has 14 residues. Between the trimmed V and J ends, which lost 5 bases and 2 bases, there was a span of 10 bases. CDR3 DNA: TGTGCCAGCAGCCCCAGCATCACCTACAATGAGCAGTTCTTC. Amino acid sequence: CASSPSITYNEQFF.

V is TRBV10-1 and J is TRBJ2-1, with TRBD2 as a possible D gene (5 bases). V was pared by 3 bases and J by 2 bases, with 11 bases between. The V gene's germline CDR1 is WNHNN and CDR2 SYGVQD (reference sequence). This CDR3 spans 15 amino acids. CDR3 in DNA: TGCGCCAGCAGTGACCCGGGGTCTACCTACAATGAGCAGTTCTTC. Amino acid sequence: CASSDPGSTYNEQFF.

The gene calls are TRBV20-1 and TRBJ2-5; the D is unclear. CDR3 length: 11 amino acids. The V gene lost 5 bases and the J gene lost 2 bases, with 6 bases spanning the gap. Germline CDR1 reads DFQATT; CDR2 reads SNEGSKA (reference sequence). CDR3 coding DNA: TGCAGTGCTGCTGGGCAAGAGACCCAGTACTTC. Protein product: CSAAGQETQYF.

This rearrangement joins TRBV19 to TRBJ2-7, with D possibly TRBD1 on 6 matching bases. Between the trimmed V and J ends, which lost 6 bases and 6 bases, there was a span of 12 bases. The CDR3 runs to 12 residues. Germline CDR1 LNHDA, CDR2 SQIVND (reference sequence). The CDR3 nucleotides read TGTGCCAGTAGAGGACAGCTGGGCGAGCAGTACTTC. This gives the protein CASRGQLGEQYF. The whole variable domain, remainder taken from reference TRBV19 and TRBJ2-7, is DGGITQSPKYLFRKEGQNVTLSCEQNLNHDAMYWYRQDPGQGLRLIYYSQIVNDFQKGDIAEGYSVSREKKESFPLTVTSAQKNPTAFYLCASRGQLGEQYFGPGTRLTVT.

This clone was seen just once. The rearrangement uses TRBV5-1 and TRBJ2-3; TRBD2 aligns across 12 bases. CDR3 size: 18 residues. V was pared by 3 bases and J by 0 bases, with 8 bases of the junction left unmatched. CDR1 is SGHRS and CDR2 is YFSETQ in the germline V gene. The CDR3 DNA is TGCGCCAGCAGCTCCGGACTAGCGGGGTTAGTTAGCACAGATACGCAGTATTTT. Its translation is CASSSGLAGLVSTDTQYF.

This clone has just a few counts. The rearrangement links TRBV4-2 to TRBJ2-3; unclear D gene. Germline V gene sequence: CDR1 LGHNA, CDR2 YNFKEQ. V lost 0 bases, J lost 3 bases, and 16 bases lay in between. The CDR3 is 17 residues long. The CDR3 nucleotides read TGTGCCAGCAGCCAAGATCTGGGTGCATTGGGGACAGATACGCAGTATTTT. Protein product: CASSQDLGALGTDTQYF.

The J gene is TRBJ1-2, the V gene TRBV13, with D maybe TRBD1 (5 bases). CDR3 length: 15 residues. Germline V gene lookup returns CDR1 PRHDT and CDR2 FYEKMQ (reference sequence). The ends were cut back, 2 bases at V and 1 base at J, with 11 bases in the middle. In nucleotides, the CDR3 is TGTGCCAGCAGCTTAAGGGGAATAAATAACTATGGCTACACCTTC. Translation gives CASSLRGINNYGYTF.

The chain links TRBV13 to TRBJ2-7, with D tentatively TRBD1 or TRBD2 (5 bases each). CDR1 and CDR2 (germline): PRHDT, FYEKMQ (reference sequence). The CDR3 consists of 16 residues. Trimming left V 3 bases short and J 0 bases short, with 15 bases between. For the CDR3, the DNA is TGTGCCAGCAGCTTGGGACCGTATAAGAGCTCCTACGAGCAGTACTTC. Its translation: CASSLGPYKSSYEQYF.

V gene TRBV10-2 combines with J gene TRBJ1-2; D remains ambiguous. Germline-derived CDR1 and CDR2 are WSHSY and SAAADI. The V end was cut by 2 bases, the J end by 2 bases, with 18 bases between. The CDR3 has 17 amino acids. The CDR3 reads CASSEPGLGDPNYGYTF. In DNA, the CDR3 is TGCGCCAGCAGTGAGCCCGGTCTGGGCGATCCAAACTATGGCTACACCTTC.

This chain uses TRBV18 with TRBJ2-5; TRBD2 matches at 7 bases. V was clipped by 3 bases and J by 3 bases; unmatched bases: 7. Germline CDR1 and CDR2: KGHSH and LQKENI. The CDR3 contains 15 residues. CDR3 DNA: TGTGCCAGCTCACCTTTCGGCGGGGGAGAAGAGACCCAGTACTTC. Protein: CASSPFGGGEETQYF.

The gene calls are TRBV10-3 and TRBJ1-4; TRBD1 might be the D (5 bases). Germline V CDR1 and CDR2: ENHRY, SYGVKD. The V gene lost 5 bases and the J gene lost 3 bases, with 7 bases spanning the gap. This CDR3 is 13 amino acids long. CDR3 sequence reads: CAISTGANEKLFF. DNA of the CDR3: TGTGCCATCAGTACAGGCGCTAATGAAAAACTGTTTTTT.

The gene calls are TRBV7-2 and TRBJ2-3; 9 positions agree with TRBD2. After removal of 0 bases from V and 1 base from J, the junction contained 2 bases not matched to a gene. The CDR3 totals 16 residues. CDR1 SGHTA and CDR2 FQGNSA come from the germline V gene. CDR3 sequence reads: CASSLAAGGRTDTQYF. For the CDR3, the DNA is TGTGCCAGCAGCTTAGCCGCGGGGGGGCGCACAGATACGCAGTATTTT.

The gene calls are TRBV5-6 and TRBJ1-2; D gene unclear. With 4 bases removed from V and 8 bases from J, the gap between germline ends came to 18 bases. This CDR3 spans 14 amino acids. CDR1 SGHDT and CDR2 YYEEEE come from the germline V gene. The CDR3: CASSLGRGVGGYTF. CDR3 nucleotides: TGTGCCAGCAGCCTCGGTCGTGGCGTCGGGGGCTACACCTTC. Combining the CDR3 with reference TRBV5-6 and TRBJ1-2 gives the whole variable domain DAGVTQSPTHLIKTRGQQVTLRCSPKSGHDTVSWYQQALGQGPQFIFQYYEEEERQRGNFPDRFSGHQFPNYSSELNVNALLLGDSALYLCASSLGRGVGGYTFGSGTRLTVV.

The rearrangement joins TRBV7-2 to TRBJ2-7; D may match TRBD1 or TRBD2 (5 bases each). CDR1 SGHTA and CDR2 FQGNSA come from the germline V gene. The CDR3 runs 15 residues. V was trimmed by 1 base and J by 0 bases, leaving 10 bases between them. The CDR3 sequence is CASSLDGTVSYEQYF. CDR3 coding DNA: TGTGCCAGCAGCTTAGATGGGACGGTCTCCTACGAGCAGTACTTC.

The chain uses TRBV4-1 and TRBJ2-2; 8 bases match TRBD1. V trimming: 3 bases; J trimming: 1 base; junction bases outside the gene matches: 4. CDR1 is MGHRA and CDR2 is YSYEKL in the germline V gene. The CDR3 is made up of 16 amino acids. The CDR3 region has the DNA TGCGCCAGCAGCCAGGCCACAGGGGGGAACACCGGGGAGCTGTTTTTT. Its translation: CASSQATGGNTGELFF.

The chain carries TRBV6-5 and TRBJ1-3; weak D call: TRBD1 (5 bases). The CDR3 runs to 12 residues. With 2 bases removed from V and 8 bases from J, the gap between germline ends came to 7 bases. Germline loops: CDR1 MNHEY, CDR2 SVGAGI. The CDR3 reads CASSYTGDTIYF. CDR3 DNA sequence: TGTGCCAGCAGTTACACGGGGGACACCATATATTTT.

Worth noting for this clone: The same CDR3 arises from other DNA sequences in this sample as well. V gene TRBV6-5 combines with J gene TRBJ1-1, with unresolved D. V shed 2 bases and J shed 0 bases, with 7 bases lying between them. Germline CDR1 and CDR2: MNHEY and SVGAGI. There are 14 residues in the CDR3. Written as DNA, the CDR3 is TGTGCCAGCAGTTACGACCGAGTGAACACTGAAGCTTTCTTT. It specifies CASSYDRVNTEAFF.

The chain uses TRBV5-1 and TRBJ1-2; D not certain. This CDR3 region has 13 residues. Per the germline V gene, CDR1 is SGHRS and CDR2 is YFSETQ. Trimming took 4 bases from V and 2 from J, leaving 9 bases between them. The CDR3 loop is CASSAGENYGYTF. For the CDR3, the DNA is TGCGCCAGCAGCGCCGGAGAGAACTATGGCTACACCTTC.